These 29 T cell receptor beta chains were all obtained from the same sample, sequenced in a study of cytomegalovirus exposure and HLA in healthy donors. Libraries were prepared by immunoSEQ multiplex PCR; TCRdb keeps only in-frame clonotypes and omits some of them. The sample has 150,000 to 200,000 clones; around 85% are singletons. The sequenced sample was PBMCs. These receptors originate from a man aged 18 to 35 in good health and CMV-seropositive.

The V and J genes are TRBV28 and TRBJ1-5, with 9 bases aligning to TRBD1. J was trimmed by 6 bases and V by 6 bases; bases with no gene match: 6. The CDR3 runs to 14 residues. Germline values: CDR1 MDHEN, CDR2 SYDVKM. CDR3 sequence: CASSSGQGFQPQHF. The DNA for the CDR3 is TGTGCCAGCAGCTCGGGACAGGGATTTCAGCCCCAGCATTTT.

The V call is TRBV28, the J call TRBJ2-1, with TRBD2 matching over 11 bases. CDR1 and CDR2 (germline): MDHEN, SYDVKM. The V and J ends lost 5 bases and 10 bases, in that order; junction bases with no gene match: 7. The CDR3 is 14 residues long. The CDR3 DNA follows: TGTGCCAGCAGTCGGCTAGCGGGAGGAAGGGAGCAGTTCTTC. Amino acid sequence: CASSRLAGGREQFF.

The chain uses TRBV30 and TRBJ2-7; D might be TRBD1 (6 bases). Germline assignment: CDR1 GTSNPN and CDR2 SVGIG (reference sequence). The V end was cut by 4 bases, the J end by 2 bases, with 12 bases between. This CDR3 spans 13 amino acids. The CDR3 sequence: CAWKGQWAYEQYF. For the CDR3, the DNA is TGTGCCTGGAAAGGACAGTGGGCCTACGAGCAGTACTTC.

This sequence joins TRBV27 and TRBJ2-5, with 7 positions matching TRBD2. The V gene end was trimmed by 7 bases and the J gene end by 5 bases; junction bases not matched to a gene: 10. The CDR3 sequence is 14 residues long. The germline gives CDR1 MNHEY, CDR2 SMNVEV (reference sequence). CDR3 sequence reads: CASKRDPLAETQYF. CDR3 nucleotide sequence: TGTGCCAGCAAGCGGGACCCTTTAGCGGAGACCCAGTACTTC.

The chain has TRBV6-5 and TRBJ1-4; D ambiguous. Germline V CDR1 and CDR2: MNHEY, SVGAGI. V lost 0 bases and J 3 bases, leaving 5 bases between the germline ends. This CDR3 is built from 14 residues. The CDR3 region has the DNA TGTGCCAGCAGTTACTCGAGGGCTAATGAAAAACTGTTTTTT. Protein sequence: CASSYSRANEKLFF.

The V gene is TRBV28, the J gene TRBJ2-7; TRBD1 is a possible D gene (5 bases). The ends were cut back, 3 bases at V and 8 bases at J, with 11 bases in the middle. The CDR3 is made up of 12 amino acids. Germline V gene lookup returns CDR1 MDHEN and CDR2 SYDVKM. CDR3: CASSLGRSQQYF. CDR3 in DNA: TGTGCCAGCAGTTTGGGGCGATCACAGCAGTACTTC.

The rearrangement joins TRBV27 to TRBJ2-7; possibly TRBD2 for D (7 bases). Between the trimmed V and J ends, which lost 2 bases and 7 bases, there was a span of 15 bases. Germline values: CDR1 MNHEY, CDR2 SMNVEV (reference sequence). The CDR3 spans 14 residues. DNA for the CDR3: TGTGCCAGCAGTTTAGGAGGGGGGGCACGGGAGCAGTACTTC. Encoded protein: CASSLGGGAREQYF.

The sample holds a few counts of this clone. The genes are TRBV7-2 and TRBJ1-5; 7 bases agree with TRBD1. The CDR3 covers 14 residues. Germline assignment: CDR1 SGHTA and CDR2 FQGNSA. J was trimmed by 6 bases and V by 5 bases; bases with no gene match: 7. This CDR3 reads CASSPDRVTQPQHF. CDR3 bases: TGTGCCAGCAGCCCAGACAGGGTGACTCAGCCCCAGCATTTT. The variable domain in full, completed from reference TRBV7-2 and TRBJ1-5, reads GAGVSQSPSNKVTEKGKDVELRCDPISGHTALYWYRQSLGQGLEFLIYFQGNSAPDKSGLPSDRFSAERTGGSVSTLTIQRTQQEDSAVYLCASSPDRVTQPQHFGDGTRLSIL.

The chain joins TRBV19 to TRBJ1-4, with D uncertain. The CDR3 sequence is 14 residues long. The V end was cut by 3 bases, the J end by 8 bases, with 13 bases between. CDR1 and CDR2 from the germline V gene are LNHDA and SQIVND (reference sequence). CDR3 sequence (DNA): TGTGCCAGTAGTATCTCGGGGTCGGGGGAAAAACTGTTTTTT. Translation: CASSISGSGEKLFF.

CDR3 sequence reads: CASSLDLAGGPGRELFF. Here the CDR3 DNA reads TGTGCCAGCAGCTTAGACTTGGCGGGAGGCCCGGGCAGGGAGCTGTTTTTT. The chain is built from TRBV11-3 and TRBJ2-2, with 8 bases matching TRBD2. The germline CDR1 and CDR2 sequences are SGHNT and YENEEA. V dropped 0 bases and J dropped 9; count of bases not matched to a gene: 12. The CDR3 spans 17 residues.

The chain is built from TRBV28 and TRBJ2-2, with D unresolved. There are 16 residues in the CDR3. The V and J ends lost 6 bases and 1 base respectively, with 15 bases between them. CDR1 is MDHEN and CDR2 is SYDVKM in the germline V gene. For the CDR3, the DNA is TGTGCCAGCAGCCGCGCGAGAAGGAGGAACACCGGGGAGCTGTTTTTT. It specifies CASSRARRRNTGELFF.

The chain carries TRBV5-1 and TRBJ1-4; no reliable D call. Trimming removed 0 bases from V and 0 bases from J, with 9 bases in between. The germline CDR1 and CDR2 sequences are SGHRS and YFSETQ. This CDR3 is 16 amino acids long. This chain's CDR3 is CASSLGQIATNEKLFF. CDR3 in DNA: TGCGCCAGCAGCTTGGGGCAGATTGCAACTAATGAAAAACTGTTTTTT. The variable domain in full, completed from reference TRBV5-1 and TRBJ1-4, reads KAGVTQTPRYLIKTRGQQVTLSCSPISGHRSVSWYQQTPGQGLQFLFEYFSETQRNKGNFPGRFSGRQFSNSRSEMNVSTLELGDSALYLCASSLGQIATNEKLFFGSGTQLSVL.

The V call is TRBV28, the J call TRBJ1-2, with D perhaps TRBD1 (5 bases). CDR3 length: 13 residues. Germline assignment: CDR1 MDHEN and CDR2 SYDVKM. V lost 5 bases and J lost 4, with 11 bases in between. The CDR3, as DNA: TGTGCCAGCAGTGGGGCCTTGCGCTATGGCTACACCTTC. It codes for CASSGALRYGYTF.

As DNA, the CDR3 is TGTGCCTGGACGACAGCTTACAATGAGCAGTTCTTC. It yields the protein CAWTTAYNEQFF. This sequence joins TRBV30 and TRBJ2-1, with a weak D call TRBD1 (5 bases). V lost 4 bases, J lost 4 bases, and 8 bases lay in between. CDR1 is GTSNPN, CDR2 SVGIG, per germline (reference sequence). This CDR3 spans 12 amino acids.

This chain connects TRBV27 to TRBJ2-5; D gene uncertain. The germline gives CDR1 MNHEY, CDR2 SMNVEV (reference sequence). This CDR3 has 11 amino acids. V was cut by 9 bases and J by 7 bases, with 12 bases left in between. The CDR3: CASTFAGTQYF. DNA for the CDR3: TGTGCCAGTACCTTCGCAGGGACCCAGTACTTC.

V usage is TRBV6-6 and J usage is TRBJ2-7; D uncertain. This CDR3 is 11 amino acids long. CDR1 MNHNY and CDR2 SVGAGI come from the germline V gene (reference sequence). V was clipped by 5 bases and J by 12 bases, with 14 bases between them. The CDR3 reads CASSPPPGLYF. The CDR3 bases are TGTGCCAGCAGTCCCCCTCCGGGTCTGTACTTC.

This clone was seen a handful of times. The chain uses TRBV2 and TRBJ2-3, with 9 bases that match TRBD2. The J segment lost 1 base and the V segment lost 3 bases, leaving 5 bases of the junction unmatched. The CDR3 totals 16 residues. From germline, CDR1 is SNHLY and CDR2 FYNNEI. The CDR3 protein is CASSDPSGDRTDTQYF. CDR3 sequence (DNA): TGTGCCAGCAGTGATCCTAGCGGGGACCGCACAGATACGCAGTATTTT.

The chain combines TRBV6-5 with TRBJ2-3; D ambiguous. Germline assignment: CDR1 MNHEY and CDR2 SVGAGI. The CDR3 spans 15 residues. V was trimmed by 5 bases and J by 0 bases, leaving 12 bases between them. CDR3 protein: CASSGADPSTDTQYF. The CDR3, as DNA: TGTGCCAGCAGTGGTGCGGATCCTAGCACAGATACGCAGTATTTT.

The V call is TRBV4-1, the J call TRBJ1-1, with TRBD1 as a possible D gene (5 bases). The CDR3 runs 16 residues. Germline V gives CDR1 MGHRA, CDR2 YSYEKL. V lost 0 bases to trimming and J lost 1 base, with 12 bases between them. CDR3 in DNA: TGCGCCAGCAGCCAAGAAGGGGTACTGAAGAACACTGAAGCTTTCTTT. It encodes CASSQEGVLKNTEAFF.

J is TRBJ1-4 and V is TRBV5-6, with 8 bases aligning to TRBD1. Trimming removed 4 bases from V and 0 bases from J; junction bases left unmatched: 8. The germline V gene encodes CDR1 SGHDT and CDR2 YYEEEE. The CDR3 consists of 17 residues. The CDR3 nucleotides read TGTGCCAGCAGCCTCGGACAGGGATGGGCAACTAATGAAAAACTGTTTTTT. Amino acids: CASSLGQGWATNEKLFF.

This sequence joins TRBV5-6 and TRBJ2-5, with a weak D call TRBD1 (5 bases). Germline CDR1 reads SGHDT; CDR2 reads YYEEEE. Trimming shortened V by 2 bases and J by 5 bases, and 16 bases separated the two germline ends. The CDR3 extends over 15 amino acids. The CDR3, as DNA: TGTGCCAGCAGCTTTCTTGGGGCCGGACGGGAGACCCAGTACTTC. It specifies CASSFLGAGRETQYF.

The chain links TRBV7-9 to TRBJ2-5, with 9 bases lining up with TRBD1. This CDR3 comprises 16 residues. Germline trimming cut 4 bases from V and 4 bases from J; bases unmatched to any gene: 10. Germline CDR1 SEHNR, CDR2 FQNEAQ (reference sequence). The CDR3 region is CASSYRDREIGETQYF. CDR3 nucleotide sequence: TGTGCCAGCAGCTACCGGGACAGGGAGATTGGAGAGACCCAGTACTTC.

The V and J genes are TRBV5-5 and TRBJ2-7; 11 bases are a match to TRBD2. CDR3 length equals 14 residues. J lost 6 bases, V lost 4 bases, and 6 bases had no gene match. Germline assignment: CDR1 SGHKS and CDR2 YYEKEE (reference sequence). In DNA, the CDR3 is TGTGCCAGCAGCCTGACTAGCGGGGCGTTCGAGCAGTACTTC. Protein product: CASSLTSGAFEQYF.

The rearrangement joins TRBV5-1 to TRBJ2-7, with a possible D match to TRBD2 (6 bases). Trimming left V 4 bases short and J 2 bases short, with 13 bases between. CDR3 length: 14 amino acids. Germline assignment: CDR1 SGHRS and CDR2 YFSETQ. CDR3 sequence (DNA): TGCGCCAGCAGCCCTGGGACTCTCACCTACGAGCAGTACTTC. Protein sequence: CASSPGTLTYEQYF. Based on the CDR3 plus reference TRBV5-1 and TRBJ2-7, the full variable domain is KAGVTQTPRYLIKTRGQQVTLSCSPISGHRSVSWYQQTPGQGLQFLFEYFSETQRNKGNFPGRFSGRQFSNSRSEMNVSTLELGDSALYLCASSPGTLTYEQYFGPGTRLTVT.

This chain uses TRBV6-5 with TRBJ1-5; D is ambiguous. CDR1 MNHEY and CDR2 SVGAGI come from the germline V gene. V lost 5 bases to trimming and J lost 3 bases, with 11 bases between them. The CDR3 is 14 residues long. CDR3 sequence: CASSHRGYNQPQHF. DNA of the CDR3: TGTGCCAGCAGTCATCGAGGGTACAATCAGCCCCAGCATTTT.

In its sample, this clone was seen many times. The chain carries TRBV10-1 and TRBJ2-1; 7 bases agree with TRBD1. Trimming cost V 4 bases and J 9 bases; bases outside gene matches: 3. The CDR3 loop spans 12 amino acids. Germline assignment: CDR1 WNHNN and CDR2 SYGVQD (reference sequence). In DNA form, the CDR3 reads TGCGCCAGCAGTGGACAGGGCGGTGAGCAGTTCTTC. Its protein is CASSGQGGEQFF.

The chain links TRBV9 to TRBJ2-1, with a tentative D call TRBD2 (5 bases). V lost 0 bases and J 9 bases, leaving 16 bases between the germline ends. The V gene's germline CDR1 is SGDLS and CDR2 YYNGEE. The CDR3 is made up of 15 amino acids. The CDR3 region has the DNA TGTGCCAGCAGCGTAGTGGGCGGGTCAAACGGTGAGCAGTTCTTC. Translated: CASSVVGGSNGEQFF.

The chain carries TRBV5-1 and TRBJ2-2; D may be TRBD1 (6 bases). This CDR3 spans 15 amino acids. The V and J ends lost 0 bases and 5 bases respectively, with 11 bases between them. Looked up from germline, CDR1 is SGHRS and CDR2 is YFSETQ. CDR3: CASSLAQGWTGELFF. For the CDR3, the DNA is TGCGCCAGCAGCTTGGCACAGGGATGGACCGGGGAGCTGTTTTTT.

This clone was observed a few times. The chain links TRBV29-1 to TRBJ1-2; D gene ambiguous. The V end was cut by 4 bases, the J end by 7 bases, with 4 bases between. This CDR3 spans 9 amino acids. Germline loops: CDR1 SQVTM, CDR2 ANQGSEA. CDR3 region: CSVASGYTF. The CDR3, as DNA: TGCAGCGTTGCTAGTGGCTACACCTTC.